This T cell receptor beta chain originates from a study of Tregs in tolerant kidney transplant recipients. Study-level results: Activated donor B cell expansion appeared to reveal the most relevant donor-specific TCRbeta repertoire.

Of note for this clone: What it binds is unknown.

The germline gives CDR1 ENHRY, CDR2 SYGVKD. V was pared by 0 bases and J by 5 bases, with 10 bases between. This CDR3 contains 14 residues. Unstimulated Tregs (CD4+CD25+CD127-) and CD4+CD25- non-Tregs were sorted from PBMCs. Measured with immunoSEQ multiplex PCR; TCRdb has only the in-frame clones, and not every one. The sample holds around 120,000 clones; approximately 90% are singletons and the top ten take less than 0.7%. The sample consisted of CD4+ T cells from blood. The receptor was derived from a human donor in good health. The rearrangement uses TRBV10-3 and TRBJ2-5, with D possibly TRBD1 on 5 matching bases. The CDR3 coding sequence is TGTGCCATCAGTGAGTCTGGAAACAGGGAGACCCAGTACTTC. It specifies CAISESGNRETQYF.